The 4 T cell receptor beta chains below were found in one sample sequenced in a study of early T cells in non-severe SARS-CoV-2 infection. TCRdb itself ran the 5' RACE reads through MiXCR, one entry per CDR3 protein. The sample has over 35,000 distinct CDR3 sequences; about a tenth are singletons. Sequencing was performed on whole blood. The receptor source for this set is an adult who was a healthcare worker with PCR-confirmed SARS-CoV-2 infection or an uninfected control (not recorded which).

The sample holds many counts of this clonotype. V and J are TRBV9 and TRBJ2-1; tentatively, D is TRBD1 or TRBD2 (5 bases each). The length of the CDR3 is 15 residues. V was pared by 1 base and J by 1 base, with 9 bases between. In germline, CDR1 is SGDLS, CDR2 YYNGEE. CDR3 region: CASSVYGASYNEQFF. The DNA of the CDR3 is TGTGCCAGCAGCGTATACGGGGCTTCCTACAATGAGCAGTTCTTC.

This clonotype was recorded a few times. The chain employs TRBV5-1 and TRBJ1-6; 7 bases align to TRBD1. CDR1 is SGHRS and CDR2 is YFSETQ in the germline V gene. The length of the CDR3 is 15 residues. Trimming at V came to 4 bases and at J to 6 bases, leaving 7 bases not matched to a gene. The CDR3 nucleotides are TGCGCCAGCAGCCCACAGGGGTTTAGTAATTCACCCCTCCACTTT. Encoded protein: CASSPQGFSNSPLHF.

V and J are TRBV20-1 and TRBJ2-7; weak D call: TRBD2 (5 bases). Trimming took 7 bases from V and 2 from J, leaving 12 bases between them. Germline V gene data show CDR1 as DFQATT and CDR2 as SNEGSKA (reference sequence). The length of the CDR3 is 12 residues. The CDR3 protein is CSVSTGTYEQYF. The CDR3 DNA sequence: TGCAGTGTCTCGACGGGGACCTACGAGCAGTACTTC.

This clonotype was picked up a small number of times. The V gene is TRBV30, the J gene TRBJ1-4; TRBD1 matches 9 bases. Trimming cost V 4 bases and J 7 bases; bases outside gene matches: 7. CDR1 is GTSNPN and CDR2 is SVGIG in the germline V gene (reference sequence). CDR3 length equals 14 residues. CDR3 bases: TGTGCCTGGATCCCATGGGGACAGGGTGAAAAACTGTTTTTT. This translates into CAWIPWGQGEKLFF.